This T cell receptor (beta chain) originates from a study of shared clonotypes between healthy human individuals. Study-level results: Blood was the sole source, and tissue repertoires probably differ.

Naive CD8 cells were CD45RO-negative, positively selected for CCR7, excluding terminally differentiated effector memory CD45RA+ cells. Details on this clone: Antigen: not known.

The sorted-subset replicate PCRs were given approximately 190 ng DNA, which is 27,000 or so T cell genomes. Assay: immunoSEQ multiplex PCR; the TCRdb copy retains only in-frame clones and omits some. Found here are just over 2,000,000 clones, less than 95% of them singletons; the top ten hold about 1.1%. The CDR3 sequence is 18 residues long. V was shortened by 0 bases and J by 0 bases, with 15 bases between the two germline ends. The germline gives CDR1 SGHDT, CDR2 YYEEEE. Source material: naive CD8+ T cells sorted from blood. The rearrangement uses TRBV5-6 and TRBJ2-2; D is perhaps TRBD2 (6 bases). The sequence was collected from a man younger than 30 in good health. DNA for the CDR3: TGTGCCAGCAGCTTGGGAATAGCGGAGACGCCGAACACCGGGGAGCTGTTTTTT. Translation gives CASSLGIAETPNTGELFF. The variable domain in full, with the rest retrieved from reference TRBV5-6 and TRBJ2-2, is DAGVTQSPTHLIKTRGQQVTLRCSPKSGHDTVSWYQQALGQGPQFIFQYYEEEERQRGNFPDRFSGHQFPNYSSELNVNALLLGDSALYLCASSLGIAETPNTGELFFGEGSRLTVL.